The 22 T cell receptor beta chains below come from one sample, sequenced in a study of T-cell reconstitution after alpha-beta-depleted transplantation in children. Unique molecular identifiers were used to barcode this TCRbeta library. Using its own MiXCR run on the PCR reads, TCRdb lists one record per CDR3 protein. The sample has about 440,000 distinct CDR3 sequences, 43% seen once. The sample in question was PBMCs, obtained before TCRalphabeta/CD19-depleted stem cell transplant. The origin of the receptors is a girl under 10 years old with aplastic anemia, due to receive a stem cell transplant.

This clonotype was found a few times. The V gene is TRBV6-2 or TRBV6-3, the J gene TRBJ1-3; TRBD1 might be the D (6 bases). Trimming took 1 base from V and 0 from J, leaving 22 bases between them. Germline-derived CDR1 and CDR2 are MNHEY and SVGEGT. The CDR3 length is 20 residues. CDR3 sequence (DNA): TGTGCCAGCAGTTACTTCGTCGGGGGGCAGCGTTATCTCTCTGGAAACACCATATATTTT. Protein sequence: CASSYFVGGQRYLSGNTIYF.

This clonotype was found many times. This chain connects TRBV29-1 to TRBJ2-5; TRBD2 matches at 12 bases. The length of the CDR3 is 17 residues. V gave up 7 bases and J gave up 0 bases; unmatched junction bases: 12. CDR1 and CDR2 (germline): SQVTM, ANQGSEA. Here the CDR3 reads CSAAPELAGGYQETQYF. DNA of the CDR3: TGCAGCGCGGCCCCCGAACTAGCGGGAGGCTACCAAGAGACCCAGTACTTC.

The chain employs TRBV7-9 and TRBJ2-7; D possibly corresponds to TRBD2 (6 bases). The CDR3 spans 14 residues. The V end was cut by 6 bases, the J end by 5 bases, with 17 bases between. Germline V lookup: CDR1 SEHNR, CDR2 FQNEAQ (reference sequence). This CDR3 reads CASRKAGSGDEQYF. The CDR3 DNA is TGTGCCAGCAGGAAGGCGGGGTCGGGGGACGAGCAGTACTTC.

CDR3 sequence reads: CASSLRDAGEQFF. In nucleotides, the CDR3 is TGCGCCAGCAGCTTAAGGGATGCGGGTGAGCAGTTCTTC. The V call is TRBV5-1, the J call TRBJ2-1; weak D call: TRBD2 (5 bases). Germline V lookup: CDR1 SGHRS, CDR2 YFSETQ. This CDR3 spans 13 amino acids. Trimming took 2 bases from V and 9 from J, leaving 12 bases between them. Using reference TRBV5-1 and TRBJ2-1 for the parts outside the CDR3, the full variable domain is KAGVTQTPRYLIKTRGQQVTLSCSPISGHRSVSWYQQTPGQGLQFLFEYFSETQRNKGNFPGRFSGRQFSNSRSEMNVSTLELGDSALYLCASSLRDAGEQFFGPGTRLTVL.

The chain recombines TRBV6-1 with TRBJ2-2; maybe TRBD2 (5 bases). This CDR3 is built from 14 residues. Deletions cut 6 bases from V and 1 base from J, with 9 bases between. CDR1 and CDR2 from the germline V gene are MNHNS and SASEGT. The CDR3 loop reads CASRPDLNTGELFF. The CDR3 nucleotides are TGTGCCAGCAGACCGGACTTGAACACCGGGGAGCTGTTTTTT.

This clonotype has a handful of counts. V gene TRBV20-1 combines with J gene TRBJ1-5; D ambiguous. The CDR3 contains 14 residues. Trimming cost V 6 bases and J 4 bases, with 16 bases left between them. Germline V lookup: CDR1 DFQATT, CDR2 SNEGSKA (reference sequence). For the CDR3, the DNA is TGCAGTGCCCTGGACGGGCTCCGGAATCAGCCCCAGCATTTT. This codes for CSALDGLRNQPQHF.

The table lists this clonotype with many counts. The V gene is TRBV7-9, the J gene TRBJ2-7; the D gene could be TRBD1 or TRBD2 (5 bases each). V dropped 2 bases and J dropped 2 bases, with 19 bases sitting between them. The CDR3 extends over 17 amino acids. CDR1 and CDR2 (germline): SEHNR, FQNEAQ (reference sequence). Here the CDR3 DNA reads TGTGCCAGCAGCTTAAGGGACGTCTGGGAGCAAGCCTACGAGCAGTACTTC. It yields the protein CASSLRDVWEQAYEQYF.

This clonotype has at least ten counts. The rearrangement links TRBV12-3 or TRBV12-4 to TRBJ2-3; perhaps TRBD2 as D (6 bases). The CDR3 runs 15 residues. The V gene lost 7 bases and the J gene lost 2 bases, with 16 bases spanning the gap. This chain's CDR3 is CASTLRDSNTDTQYF. Here the CDR3 DNA reads TGTGCCAGCACCCTTCGGGACTCGAACACAGATACGCAGTATTTT.

J is TRBJ1-4 and V is TRBV12-3 or TRBV12-4; 7 bases agree with TRBD1. CDR3 length equals 15 residues. V gave up 4 bases and J gave up 4 bases; unmatched junction bases: 6. This chain's CDR3 is CASSSRTGYNEKLFF. The CDR3 nucleotides read TGTGCCAGCAGTTCCAGGACAGGCTATAATGAAAAACTGTTTTTT.

This sequence joins TRBV11-2 and TRBJ2-5, with 10 bases matching TRBD2. The length of the CDR3 is 18 residues. Germline V lookup: CDR1 SGHAT, CDR2 FQNNGV. The ends lost 1 base at V and 5 bases at J; junction bases unmatched: 13. This chain's CDR3 is CASSLVGGTAGGPETQYF. CDR3 DNA: TGTGCCAGCAGCTTAGTGGGGGGGACAGCGGGAGGGCCGGAGACCCAGTACTTC.

The CDR3 is CASSQVEGSLLYEQYF. The CDR3 nucleotides read TGCGCCAGCAGCCAAGTTGAGGGCAGTCTTCTCTACGAGCAGTACTTC. The chain has TRBV4-1 and TRBJ2-7, with D perhaps TRBD2 (5 bases). The CDR3 is made up of 16 amino acids. V lost 1 base and J lost 3, with 16 bases in between. Per germline, CDR1 MGHRA and CDR2 YSYEKL.

In its sample, this clonotype was seen a few times. The chain recombines TRBV20-1 with TRBJ2-7; D gene ambiguous. Trimming left V 1 base short and J 1 base short, with 8 bases between. From germline, CDR1 is DFQATT and CDR2 SNEGSKA (reference sequence). This CDR3 has 13 amino acids. The CDR3 sequence: CSARVHSSYEQYF. CDR3 nucleotide sequence: TGCAGTGCTAGAGTGCACAGTTCCTACGAGCAGTACTTC.

The chain has TRBV6-5 and TRBJ2-2; TRBD2 matches 7 bases. The CDR3 is made up of 14 amino acids. Per the germline V gene, CDR1 is MNHEY and CDR2 is SVGAGI. V trimming: 3 bases; J trimming: 7 bases; junction bases outside the gene matches: 5. DNA of the CDR3: TGTGCCAGCAGTTATTTGCGGGAGCACGGGGAGCTGTTTTTT. Its protein product is CASSYLREHGELFF.

The CDR3 reads CASSFFGTSTDTQYF. CDR3 coding DNA: TGTGCCAGCAGCTTCTTTGGTACTAGCACAGATACGCAGTATTTT. The chain is built from TRBV7-3 and TRBJ2-3; D gene uncertain. Per the germline V gene, CDR1 is SGHTA and CDR2 is FQGTGA. V dropped 3 bases and J dropped 0 bases, with 10 bases sitting between them. There are 15 residues in the CDR3.

The CDR3 region is CASRTSGRATQYF. CDR3 nucleotides: TGTGCCAGCAGGACTAGCGGGAGGGCGACCCAGTACTTC. The V and J genes are TRBV27 and TRBJ2-5; 14 bases fit TRBD2. The CDR3 is made up of 13 amino acids. Germline loops: CDR1 MNHEY, CDR2 SMNVEV (reference sequence). Trimming cost V 6 bases and J 7 bases; bases outside gene matches: 1.

This chain joins TRBV12-3 or TRBV12-4 and TRBJ1-1; D possibly corresponds to TRBD1 (5 bases). This CDR3 is 16 amino acids long. V lost 4 bases and J lost 5, with 20 bases in between. The chain's CDR3 is CASSSGRKRWGTEAFF. The CDR3 DNA follows: TGTGCCAGCAGTTCCGGGAGAAAGCGCTGGGGGACTGAAGCTTTCTTT.

This clonotype was recorded many times. V gene TRBV3-1 combines with J gene TRBJ1-4; TRBD1 aligns across 11 bases. CDR3 length equals 15 residues. Per germline, CDR1 LGHDT and CDR2 YNNKEL (reference sequence). V lost 3 bases and J lost 8; bases outside the gene matches: 5. The CDR3 DNA follows: TGTGCCAGCAGCCAGCGGACAGGGGGCGCCGAAAAACTGTTTTTT. Its translation is CASSQRTGGAEKLFF.

This clonotype was counted ten times or more. The chain is built from TRBV29-1 and TRBJ2-5, with D perhaps matching TRBD1 or TRBD2 (5 bases each). The V end was cut by 6 bases, the J end by 4 bases, with 18 bases between. Germline assignment: CDR1 SQVTM and CDR2 ANQGSEA. There are 14 residues in the CDR3. The CDR3 nucleotides are TGCAGCGTCGCCCAATCGGGACCTTTAGAGACCCAGTACTTC. It encodes CSVAQSGPLETQYF.

This clonotype was counted only a few times. The J gene is TRBJ2-4, the V gene TRBV28; 8 bases match TRBD1. With V trimmed by 7 bases and J by 9 bases, 8 bases remained unmatched. Per germline, CDR1 MDHEN and CDR2 SYDVKM. This CDR3 is built from 13 residues. CDR3 DNA: TGTGCCAGCACCCTCAGGGGGCGGGGCATTCAGTACTTC. Encoded protein: CASTLRGRGIQYF.

The table lists this clonotype with a few counts. The V gene is TRBV7-2, the J gene TRBJ1-6, with D unresolved. The CDR3 covers 14 residues. The V gene's germline CDR1 is SGHTA and CDR2 FQGNSA. Trimming removed 4 bases from V and 10 bases from J, with 14 bases in between. Here the CDR3 reads CASSSSYSGSPLHF. Written as DNA, the CDR3 is TGTGCCAGCAGCTCGTCTTATTCGGGGTCACCCCTCCACTTT.

This rearrangement joins TRBV5-1 to TRBJ1-5; 8 bases match TRBD1. This CDR3 region has 15 residues. Germline CDR1 SGHRS, CDR2 YFSETQ. Trimming cost V 4 bases and J 4 bases; bases outside gene matches: 7. CDR3 residues: CASSPTTGGNQPQHF. The CDR3, as DNA: TGCGCCAGCAGCCCAACCACAGGGGGGAATCAGCCCCAGCATTTT.

This clonotype was observed a handful of times. CDR3 protein: CSAKYRGPNTEAFF. The CDR3 DNA sequence: TGCAGTGCCAAATACAGGGGACCGAACACTGAAGCTTTCTTT. The chain couples TRBV20-1 to TRBJ1-1, with TRBD1 identical over 7 bases. The V and J ends lost 6 bases and 1 base, in that order; junction bases with no gene match: 8. There are 14 residues in the CDR3. Germline V gives CDR1 DFQATT, CDR2 SNEGSKA (reference sequence).